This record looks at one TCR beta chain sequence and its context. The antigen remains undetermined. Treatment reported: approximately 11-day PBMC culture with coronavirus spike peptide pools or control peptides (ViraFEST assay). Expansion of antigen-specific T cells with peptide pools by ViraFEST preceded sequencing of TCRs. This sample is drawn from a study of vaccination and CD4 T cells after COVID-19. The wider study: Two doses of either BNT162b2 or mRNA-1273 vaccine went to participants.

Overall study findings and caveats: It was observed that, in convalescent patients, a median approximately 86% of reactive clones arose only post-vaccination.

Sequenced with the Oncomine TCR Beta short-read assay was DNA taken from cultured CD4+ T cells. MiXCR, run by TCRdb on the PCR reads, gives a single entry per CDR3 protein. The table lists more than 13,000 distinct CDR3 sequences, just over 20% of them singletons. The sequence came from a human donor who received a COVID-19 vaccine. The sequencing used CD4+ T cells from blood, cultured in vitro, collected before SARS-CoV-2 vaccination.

The CDR3 protein is CASSSNWGSNQPQHF. In nucleotides, the CDR3 is TGTGCCAGTAGTTCCAATTGGGGTAGCAATCAGCCCCAGCATTTT. The chain uses TRBV19 and TRBJ1-5; D remains ambiguous. From germline, CDR1 is LNHDA and CDR2 SQIVND (reference sequence). The CDR3 spans 15 residues. The V and J ends lost 5 bases and 0 bases respectively, with 11 bases between them. Complete variable domain (other parts from reference TRBV19 and TRBJ1-5): DGGITQSPKYLFRKEGQNVTLSCEQNLNHDAMYWYRQDPGQGLRLIYYSQIVNDFQKGDIAEGYSVSREKKESFPLTVTSAQKNPTAFYLCASSSNWGSNQPQHFGDGTRLSIL.